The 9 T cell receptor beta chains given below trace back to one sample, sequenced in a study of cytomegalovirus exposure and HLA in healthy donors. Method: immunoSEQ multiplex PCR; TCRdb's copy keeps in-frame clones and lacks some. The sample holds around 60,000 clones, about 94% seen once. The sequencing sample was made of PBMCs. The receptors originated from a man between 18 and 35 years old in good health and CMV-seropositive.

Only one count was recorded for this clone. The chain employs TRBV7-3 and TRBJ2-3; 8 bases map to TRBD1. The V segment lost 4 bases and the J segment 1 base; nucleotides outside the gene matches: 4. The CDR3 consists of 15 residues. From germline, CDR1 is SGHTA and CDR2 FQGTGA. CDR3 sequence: CASSSGQVGTDTQYF. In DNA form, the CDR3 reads TGTGCCAGCAGCTCGGGACAGGTGGGCACAGATACGCAGTATTTT.

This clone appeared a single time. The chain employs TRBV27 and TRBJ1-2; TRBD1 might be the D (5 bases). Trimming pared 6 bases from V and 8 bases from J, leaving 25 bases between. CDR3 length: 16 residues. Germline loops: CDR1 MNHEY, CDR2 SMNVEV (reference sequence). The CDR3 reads CASRTSRGAYLGGYTF. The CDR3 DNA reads TGTGCCAGCAGAACCTCAAGGGGCGCGTATTTGGGGGGCTACACCTTC.

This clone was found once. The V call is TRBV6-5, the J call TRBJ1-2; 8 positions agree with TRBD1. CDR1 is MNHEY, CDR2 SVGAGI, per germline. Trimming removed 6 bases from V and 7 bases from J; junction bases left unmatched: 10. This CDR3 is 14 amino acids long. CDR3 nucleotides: TGTGCCAGCAGCTCGGGGCAGGGGGCTCGTGGCTACACCTTC. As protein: CASSSGQGARGYTF.

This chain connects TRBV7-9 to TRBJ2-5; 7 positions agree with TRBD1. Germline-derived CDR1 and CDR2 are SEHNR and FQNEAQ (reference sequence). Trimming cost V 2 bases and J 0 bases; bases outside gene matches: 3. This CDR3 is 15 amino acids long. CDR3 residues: CASSLKTGYQETQYF. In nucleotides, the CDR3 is TGTGCCAGCAGCTTAAAGACAGGGTACCAAGAGACCCAGTACTTC.

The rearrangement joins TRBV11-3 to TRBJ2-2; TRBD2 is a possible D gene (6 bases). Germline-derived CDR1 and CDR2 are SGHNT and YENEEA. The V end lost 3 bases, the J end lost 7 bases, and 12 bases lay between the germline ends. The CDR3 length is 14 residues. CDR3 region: CASSFGQRVGELFF. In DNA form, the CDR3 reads TGTGCCAGCAGCTTCGGCCAGCGGGTCGGGGAGCTGTTTTTT.

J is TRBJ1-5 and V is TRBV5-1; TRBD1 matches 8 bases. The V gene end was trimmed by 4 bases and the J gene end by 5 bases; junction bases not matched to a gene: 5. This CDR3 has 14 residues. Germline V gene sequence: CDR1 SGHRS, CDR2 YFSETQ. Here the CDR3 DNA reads TGCGCCAGCAGCCTCGACAGGGGAGATCAGCCCCAGCATTTT. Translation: CASSLDRGDQPQHF.

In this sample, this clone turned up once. The CDR3 spells CASRETVGSTEAFF. DNA for the CDR3: TGTGCCAGCAGAGAGACAGTCGGTTCCACTGAAGCTTTCTTT. The chain carries TRBV6-1 and TRBJ1-1; tentatively, D is TRBD1 (5 bases). The V end lost 6 bases, the J end lost 4 bases, and 15 bases lay between the germline ends. Germline assignment: CDR1 MNHNS and CDR2 SASEGT. The CDR3 runs to 14 residues.

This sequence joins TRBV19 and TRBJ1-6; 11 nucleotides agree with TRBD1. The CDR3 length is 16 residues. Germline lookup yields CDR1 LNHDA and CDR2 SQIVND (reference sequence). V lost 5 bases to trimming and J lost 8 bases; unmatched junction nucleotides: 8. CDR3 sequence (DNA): TGTGCCAGTAGTCGGGACAGGGGGATGAGTGATTCACCCCTCCACTTT. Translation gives CASSRDRGMSDSPLHF.

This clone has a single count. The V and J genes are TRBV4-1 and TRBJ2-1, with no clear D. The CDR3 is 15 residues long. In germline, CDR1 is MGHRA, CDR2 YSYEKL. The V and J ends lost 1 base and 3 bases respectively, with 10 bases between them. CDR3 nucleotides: TGCGCCAGCAGCCAAGTGGATACGGGCTACAATGAGCAGTTCTTC. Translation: CASSQVDTGYNEQFF.